This TCR beta chain was documented in a study of Graves' ophthalmopathy and Graves' hyperthyroidism. There are a few counts of this clonotype. CDR3 regions of TCR beta were amplified from RNA transcripts. Amplification began with first-round RT-PCR using HTBI primers, then second-round multiplex PCR was performed. TCRdb re-analysed the multiplex PCR reads in MiXCR, keeping a single row per CDR3 protein. Found here are about 240,000 distinct CDR3 sequences, roughly 50% of them singletons; the top ten hold about 45%. Trimming took 1 base from V and 5 from J, leaving 8 bases between them. Germline assignment: CDR1 SGHTA and CDR2 FQGTGA. The CDR3 contains 13 residues.

The specimen sequenced was peripheral blood. The chain recombines TRBV7-3 with TRBJ2-5, with no clear D. The TCR sequence derives from an adult man with Graves' ophthalmopathy. As DNA, the CDR3 is TGTGCCAGCAGCTTAAGTCCGGTTGAGACCCAGTACTTC. It is translated as CASSLSPVETQYF. The whole variable domain, filled in from reference TRBV7-3 and TRBJ2-5, reads GAGVSQTPSNKVTEKGKYVELRCDPISGHTALYWYRQSLGQGPEFLIYFQGTGAADDSGLPNDRFFAVRPEGSVSTLKIQRTERGDSAVYLCASSLSPVETQYFGPGTRLLVL.